These 4 T cell receptor beta chains originate from one sample sequenced in a study of cytomegalovirus exposure and HLA in healthy donors. The PCR used 60 Vbeta and 13 Jbeta primers. Using immunoSEQ multiplex PCR, the repertoire was profiled, and TCRdb retains in-frame clones only, with some absent. The data hold approximately 200,000 clones, with roughly four fifths observed a single time. The source material was PBMCs. These receptors originate from a woman in her twenties or thirties in good health and CMV-seropositive.

This clone was observed a few times. The V call is TRBV7-9, the J call TRBJ1-5; 7 bases fit TRBD1. From germline, CDR1 is SEHNR and CDR2 FQNEAQ (reference sequence). V gave up 5 bases and J gave up 5 bases; unmatched junction bases: 9. There are 15 residues in the CDR3. The CDR3 DNA reads TGTGCCAGCAGCCATACCCGACAGGGAGATCAGCCCCAGCATTTT. This translates into CASSHTRQGDQPQHF.

V gene TRBV11-2 combines with J gene TRBJ2-2, with a weak D call TRBD1 (7 bases). This CDR3 spans 15 amino acids. Germline CDR1 is SGHAT and CDR2 is FQNNGV. Trimming stripped 5 bases from V and 4 bases from J, with 14 bases between. The CDR3 DNA follows: TGTGCCAGCAGCCGCGGGACAGTTCGCACCGGGGAGCTGTTTTTT. Its translation is CASSRGTVRTGELFF.

This rearrangement joins TRBV2 to TRBJ2-3; weak D call: TRBD2 (8 bases). This CDR3 is built from 20 residues. Germline CDR1 is SNHLY and CDR2 is FYNNEI. V was cut by 2 bases and J by 2 bases, with 26 bases left in between. CDR3 region: CASSEITLGLGGRITDTQYF. In DNA form, the CDR3 reads TGTGCCAGCAGTGAAATTACTTTGGGACTAGGGGGCCGAATCACAGATACGCAGTATTTT.

The chain has TRBV6-5 and TRBJ1-1; 11 nucleotides match TRBD1. The CDR3 has 14 residues. Germline CDR1 and CDR2: MNHEY and SVGAGI. V shed 6 bases, J shed 3 bases, and the junction held 3 bases outside the gene matches. CDR3 nucleotide sequence: TGTGCCAGCAGGGGACAGGGGGGGTACACTGAAGCTTTCTTT. Translated, it gives CASRGQGGYTEAFF.